A selection of T cell receptor beta chains follows, all from one sample in a study of cytomegalovirus exposure and HLA in healthy donors. The repertoire was sequenced with immunoSEQ multiplex PCR; TCRdb's copy has only in-frame clones and lacks some. The sample includes just over 70,000 clones, about 74% of them seen just once. The source material was PBMCs. These TCRs come from a human donor in good health. CDR3s include the opening cysteine and the closing phenylalanine or tryptophan. The D gene is left open where the match is weak. Size is stated for part of the rows, as once, few or many counts, or as a class when the clone is expanded.

TRBV5-1	few	TRBD1	TRBJ1-5	TGCGCCAGCAGCCCTGACGGACAGGCCAGCAATCAGCCCCAGCATTTT	CASSPDGQASNQPQHF
TRBV27	NA	TRBD1	TRBJ1-1	TGTGCCAGCAGAGGGGGCTGGGACACTGAAGCTTTCTTT	CASRGGWDTEAFF
TRBV7-8	NA	TRBD2	TRBJ2-2	TGTGCCAGCAGCTTAGCCTGGACTAGCGCCACCGGGGAGCTGTTTTTT	CASSLAWTSATGELFF
TRBV5-1	few	NA	TRBJ2-4	TGCGCCAGCAGTAAACTCAGGGGTTTTGGGGGAAGTGGGTCTCAAAACATTCAGTACTTC	CASSKLRGFGGSGSQNIQYF
TRBV19	NA	NA	TRBJ2-7	TGTGCCAGTAGTATGCAGGCCCTGGGGCCCTACGAGCAGTACTTC	CASSMQALGPYEQYF
TRBV4-1	few	NA	TRBJ2-5	TGCGCCAGCAGCCGCTTCGGGAGCAGCCAAGAGACCCAGTACTTC	CASSRFGSSQETQYF
TRBV19	NA	TRBD1	TRBJ2-7	TGTGCCAGTAAACCAGACAGGGGCGAAACCTACGAGCAGTACTTC	CASKPDRGETYEQYF
TRBV28	NA	TRBD1	TRBJ1-5	TGTGCCAGCAGTTTGTCCAGGGGGTGGGATAGCAATCAGCCCCAGCATTTT	CASSLSRGWDSNQPQHF
TRBV6-5	NA	NA	TRBJ2-7	TGTGCCAGCAGGAGGCGTCTCCTATCCTACGAGCAGTACTTC	CASRRRLLSYEQYF
TRBV2	once	TRBD1	TRBJ2-7	TGTGCCAGCAGGGGGACAGGGGGAAAATACGAGCAGTACTTC	CASRGTGGKYEQYF
TRBV19	few	NA	TRBJ1-1	TGTGCCAGTAGTCCTAATAACAGGAGATGGGAGGGGAACACTGAAGCTTTCTTT	CASSPNNRRWEGNTEAFF
TRBV28	NA	TRBD1	TRBJ1-4	TGTGCCAGCAGTTCCGACAGGGACCCTAATGAAAAACTGTTTTTT	CASSSDRDPNEKLFF
TRBV18	NA	TRBD2	TRBJ2-7	TGTGCCAGCTCACCGGGGACTAGCGGGAGCAAACCCTACGAGCAGTACTTC	CASSPGTSGSKPYEQYF
TRBV2	NA	NA	TRBJ2-2	TGTGCCAGCTCCCCTTGGCGGATTAGAGGGTCCGGGGAGCTGTTTTTT	CASSPWRIRGSGELFF
TRBV28	NA	TRBD2	TRBJ2-1	TGTGCCAGCAGTCGCCCGGGACTAGCGGCTTACAATGAGCAGTTCTTC	CASSRPGLAAYNEQFF
TRBV6-1	few	TRBD1	TRBJ1-4	TGTGCCAGCTCCGGACAGGGGATTTTAGAAAAACTGTTTTTT	CASSGQGILEKLFF
TRBV6-1	few	TRBD2	TRBJ2-7	TGTGCCAGCAGTGGGGACCCGACTAGCGGATACTACGAGCAGTACTTC	CASSGDPTSGYYEQYF
TRBV5-4	NA	NA	TRBJ2-5	TGTGCCAGCAGCCTGAGCGAGACCCAGTACTTC	CASSLSETQYF
TRBV19	few	NA	TRBJ1-5	TGTGCCAGTAGTATACAGGGTCTGAGCAATCAGCCCCAGCATTTT	CASSIQGLSNQPQHF
TRBV7-9	NA	NA	TRBJ1-1	TGTGCCAGCAGCTTCAAGGCTCAGGAGGACACTGAAGCTTTCTTT	CASSFKAQEDTEAFF
TRBV11-2	NA	NA	TRBJ2-7	TGTGCCAGCAGCTTTGCCCGGGACACCTACTACGAGCAGTACTTC	CASSFARDTYYEQYF
TRBV6-6	NA	TRBD1	TRBJ1-1	TGTGCCAGCAGTATCCGGGACAGCGCACTGAACACTGAAGCTTTCTTT	CASSIRDSALNTEAFF
TRBV19	NA	NA	TRBJ1-2	TGTGCCAGTTTGGGCAGGGGATATGGCTACACCTTC	CASLGRGYGYTF
TRBV5-1	NA	TRBD1	TRBJ2-7	TGCGCCAGCAGCCCCAGGACAGGGGCCTACGAGCAGTACTTC	CASSPRTGAYEQYF
TRBV6-5	NA	NA	TRBJ1-5	TGTGCCAGCTCCCTGGCCCTCGGACTAACCCAGCATTTT	CASSLALGLTQHF
TRBV5-5	NA	TRBD1	TRBJ1-1	TGTGCCAGCAGCTTAGGGACAGGGAACACTGAAGCTTTCTTT	CASSLGTGNTEAFF
TRBV10-2	NA	TRBD2	TRBJ2-7	TGCGCCAGCAGTGAGTCGGGGACTAGCGGGAGGGCCGGCTACGAGCAGTACTTC	CASSESGTSGRAGYEQYF
TRBV5-6	NA	TRBD2	TRBJ2-3	TGTGCCAGCAGCCCCACTACTAGCGCCCCAGGGAGCACAGATACGCAGTATTTT	CASSPTTSAPGSTDTQYF
TRBV4-2	NA	NA	TRBJ2-7	TGTGCCAGCAGCCAAGGTATAGCACCACTTTCCTACGAGCAGTACTTC	CASSQGIAPLSYEQYF
TRBV7-6	NA	TRBD1	TRBJ2-7	TGTGCCAGCATCCCCCGGGACAGGCCCTTCTACGAGCAGTACTTC	CASIPRDRPFYEQYF
TRBV28	NA	TRBD1	TRBJ1-1	TGTGCCAGCAGATTGACAGGGGGTACTGAAGCTTTCTTT	CASRLTGGTEAFF
TRBV10-3	NA	TRBD2	TRBJ2-1	TGTGCCATCAGTGAAAGACTAGCGGGAGAAAATGAGCAGTTCTTC	CAISERLAGENEQFF
TRBV18	NA	TRBD2	TRBJ2-7	TGTGCCAGCTCGTACAGCGGGGTAGACGCCTACGAGCAGTACTTC	CASSYSGVDAYEQYF
TRBV28	NA	TRBD2	TRBJ2-1	TGTGCCAGCAGCTCCTCGGGACTAGCGGACAATGAGCAGTTCTTC	CASSSSGLADNEQFF
TRBV6-1	NA	TRBD1	TRBJ1-3	TGTGCCGGACGGGACAGCTCTGGAAACACCATATATTTT	CAGRDSSGNTIYF
TRBV7-6	NA	NA	TRBJ2-7	TGTGCCAGCAGCCCCACCGGGACACGAGCCTACGAGCAGTACTTC	CASSPTGTRAYEQYF
TRBV6-1	NA	TRBD1	TRBJ2-7	TGTGCCAGCAGTATCCACAGGGGAGAGGGGGACGAGCAGTACTTC	CASSIHRGEGDEQYF
TRBV7-6	once	TRBD1	TRBJ1-3	TGTGCCAGCAGCTCCCGGGACAGGGTCGCCGGAAACACCATATATTTT	CASSSRDRVAGNTIYF
TRBV6-5	NA	NA	TRBJ2-7	TGTGCCAGCAGGGTGACACCGCCCTCCTACGAGCAGTACTTC	CASRVTPPSYEQYF
TRBV29-1	once	TRBD1	TRBJ1-1	TGCAGCGTCTACAGGGGACTTGGTGAAGCTTTCTTT	CSVYRGLGEAFF
TRBV6-6	NA	TRBD1	TRBJ1-5	TGTGCCAGCACCGGGACAGGGGGCCGGCAGCCCCAGCATTTT	CASTGTGGRQPQHF